These T cell receptor beta chains were read from a single sample in a study of neurological immune-mediated disorders. MiXCR, run by TCRdb on the 5' RACE reads, gives a single entry per CDR3 protein. The table has over 65,000 distinct CDR3 sequences, roughly 9.9% seen once. Sample: PBMCs. All receptors come from a man aged 50 to 59 in good health. Both conserved end residues are part of each CDR3. The D gene is left open where the match is weak. A row's size may be missing; if present it is once, few, many or a size class.

abundance,v_gene,d_gene,j_gene,CDR3nt,CDR3aa
many,TRBV10-3,NA,TRBJ2-3,TGTGCCATCAGTGGACAGCAATCTTCTAGCACAGATACGCAGTATTTT,CAISGQQSSSTDTQYF
many,TRBV20-1,TRBD2,TRBJ2-1,TGCAGTGCTGGTTCACTAGCGAATATCGACAATGAGCAGTTCTTC,CSAGSLANIDNEQFF
many,TRBV4-2,NA,TRBJ2-7,TGTGCCAGCAGCCAACGCCAACAGGGTTTTGAGCAGTACTTC,CASSQRQQGFEQYF
many,TRBV10-3,NA,TRBJ2-5,TGTGCCATCAGTGGAGGGCAGGGTATCGAGACCCAGTACTTC,CAISGGQGIETQYF
many,TRBV9,NA,TRBJ2-2,TGTGCCAGCAGCGTAGCCATGAACACCGGGGAGCTGTTTTTT,CASSVAMNTGELFF
many,TRBV12-3/TRBV12-4,TRBD1,TRBJ2-7,TGTGCCAGCAGTTTCAACAGACAGGGCCCCTACGAGCAGTACTTC,CASSFNRQGPYEQYF
NA,TRBV20-1,NA,TRBJ1-3,TGCAGTGCCTTACTATCCGGGTGGTGGGAGGGAAACACCATATATTTT,CSALLSGWWEGNTIYF
many,TRBV6-2/TRBV6-3,TRBD2,TRBJ2-2,TGTGCCAGCAGTTACGGGACTACGAACACCGGGGAGCTGTTTTTT,CASSYGTTNTGELFF
many,TRBV27,TRBD2,TRBJ2-7,TGTGCCAGCAGTCCCGGGACTAGCGAGATACCCTACGAGCAGTACTTC,CASSPGTSEIPYEQYF
NA,TRBV5-1,NA,TRBJ1-2,NA,CASSLGASGSTYEQYFGPGYTF
medium-sized,TRBV27,NA,TRBJ2-1,TGTGCCAGCAGCTTGACGGCGAGCTCCTACAATGAGCAGTTCTTC,CASSLTASSYNEQFF
many,TRBV6-2/TRBV6-3,NA,TRBJ2-3,TGTGCCAGCACCCCTTGGGCCCAAGATACGCAGTATTTT,CASTPWAQDTQYF
few,TRBV6-1,TRBD1,TRBJ2-7,TGTGCCAGCAGTACCAACAGGGGGCCGGGCGAGCAGTACTTC,CASSTNRGPGEQYF
many,TRBV20-1,NA,TRBJ1-1,TGCAGTGCTAAGTCGGGGGGCCAGTCCACTGAAGCTTTCTTT,CSAKSGGQSTEAFF
many,TRBV7-8,NA,TRBJ2-3,TGTGCCAGCAGCTTAGCTCTCTTCACAGATACGCAGTATTTT,CASSLALFTDTQYF
many,TRBV14,NA,TRBJ1-2,TGTGCCAGCAGCCAGGACAGAATTGTTAACTATGGCTACACCTTC,CASSQDRIVNYGYTF
many,TRBV20-1,NA,TRBJ2-7,TGCAGTGCTAGGACCACCTACGAGCAGTACTTC,CSARTTYEQYF
many,TRBV9,TRBD1,TRBJ2-1,TGTGCCAGCAGCAAGACAGGGGTTGACAATGAGCAGTTCTTC,CASSKTGVDNEQFF
NA,TRBV5-1,TRBD2,TRBJ2-2,TGTTCCAGCAGCGGACTAGCGGAGAACACCGGGGAGCTGTTTTTT,CSSSGLAENTGELFF
many,TRBV6-6,TRBD1,TRBJ2-1,TGTGCCAGCAGCTCAAAACCGGGACAGGGGCCGCCCAAGCAGTTCTTC,CASSSKPGQGPPKQFF
few,TRBV7-2,TRBD2,TRBJ2-3,TGTGCCAGCAGCTTAACGGGAGGGCTTAGCACAGATACGCAGTATTTT,CASSLTGGLSTDTQYF
many,TRBV7-2,TRBD1,TRBJ2-5,TGTGCCAGCAGCCCAAGGACAGGGTTGGCGGGAGAGACCCAGTACTTC,CASSPRTGLAGETQYF
many,TRBV29-1,NA,TRBJ2-3,TGCAGCGTTGAAGATACGGGGTTGGCAGATACGCAGTATTTT,CSVEDTGLADTQYF
many,TRBV29-1,TRBD1,TRBJ2-7,TGCAGCGTTGGGCTACAGGGGGCGCGGTTCGAGCAGTACTTC,CSVGLQGARFEQYF
many,TRBV5-1,NA,TRBJ2-1,TGCGCCAGCAGCTTGGCTCTAGGATACAATGAGCAGTTCTTC,CASSLALGYNEQFF
many,TRBV5-1,TRBD2,TRBJ2-1,TGCGCCAGCAGCTTGGAGGTAGCGGGAGCGGATGAGCAGTTCTTC,CASSLEVAGADEQFF
many,TRBV5-1,TRBD1,TRBJ2-7,TGCGCCAGCAGCCTAACCCCGACAGGGGCGTCCTACGAGCAGTACTTC,CASSLTPTGASYEQYF
many,TRBV6-5,NA,TRBJ2-7,TGTGCCTGCCATTCGGGTTACGAGCAGTACTTC,CACHSGYEQYF
many,TRBV20-1,NA,TRBJ2-3,TGCAGTGCCCCCTGGATAGATACGCAGTATTTT,CSAPWIDTQYF
NA,TRBV7-2,NA,TRBJ2-3,TGTGCCAGCAGCTTCATTAGTGATATAGATACGCAGTATTTT,CASSFISDIDTQYF
many,TRBV7-2,TRBD1,TRBJ1-3,TGTGCCAGCAGCCCCGGACAGGAACCTGGAAACACCATATATTTT,CASSPGQEPGNTIYF
many,TRBV10-3,NA,TRBJ2-7,TGTGCCATCAGTGATATCTACGAGCAGTACTTC,CAISDIYEQYF
many,TRBV5-1,NA,TRBJ2-6,TGCGCCAGCAGCTTGGCCGAACCTGGGGCCAACGTCCTGACTTTC,CASSLAEPGANVLTF
NA,TRBV28,NA,TRBJ2-3,TGTGCCAGCAGTTTACGGGCAACCACAGATACGCAGTATTTT,CASSLRATTDTQYF
few,TRBV28,TRBD1,TRBJ1-1,TGTGCCATCGCAGGGGGCTCTTTCACTGAAGCTTTCTTT,CAIAGGSFTEAFF
many,TRBV28,NA,TRBJ1-3,TGTGCCAGCAGCGGGTATTACAGTTTCGGAAACACCATATATTTT,CASSGYYSFGNTIYF
NA,TRBV10-3,TRBD2,TRBJ2-2,TGTGCCAATTCCGGACTAGCGGGGAACACCGGGGAGCTGTTTTTT,CANSGLAGNTGELFF
few,TRBV12-3/TRBV12-4,TRBD2,TRBJ2-5,TGTGCCAGCAGTCGTACCGGGACTAGCTCAGAAGAGACCCAGTACTTC,CASSRTGTSSEETQYF
many,TRBV27,TRBD2,TRBJ2-5,TGTGCCAGCAGTTTACTAGCGGTAAACCCAATGGGGACCCAGTACTTC,CASSLLAVNPMGTQYF
many,TRBV7-3,NA,TRBJ2-1,TGTGCCAGCAGCTTAACGGGGACGAATTACAATGAGCAGTTCTTC,CASSLTGTNYNEQFF
few,TRBV2,TRBD2,TRBJ2-7,TGTGCCAGCTGGGGGGGGACCTCCTACGAGCAGTACTTC,CASWGGTSYEQYF
NA,TRBV18,NA,TRBJ1-1,TGTGCCAGCTCACCAACAGGGCCCACTGAAGCTTTCTTT,CASSPTGPTEAFF
many,TRBV25-1,TRBD2,TRBJ2-7,TGTGCCAGCAGTGCTCTAGCGGGAGAGGTGAGCGAGCAGTACTTC,CASSALAGEVSEQYF
many,TRBV6-5,NA,TRBJ2-1,TGTGCCAGCAGCCGAACGCCGAACAGGGACCATGAGCAGTTCTTC,CASSRTPNRDHEQFF
once,TRBV5-1,TRBD2,TRBJ2-7,TGCGCCAGCAGCCCGAGCTCCCCTAGCGGCTCCTACGAGCAGTACTTC,CASSPSSPSGSYEQYF
many,TRBV5-1,NA,TRBJ1-1,TGCGCCAGCAGCCAGGGCGGGGGTGAAGCTTTCTTT,CASSQGGGEAFF
many,TRBV3-1,NA,TRBJ2-4,TGTGCCAGCAGCCAAGTAGGTCAGGGAAACATTCAGTACTTC,CASSQVGQGNIQYF
many,TRBV15,NA,TRBJ1-4,TGTGCCACCAGCAGAGATAATAGGGGGACTAATGAAAAACTGTTTTTT,CATSRDNRGTNEKLFF
NA,TRBV11-2,NA,TRBJ2-7,TGTGCCAGCCAGTTCAGCGGATCCTACGAGCAGTACTTC,CASQFSGSYEQYF
many,TRBV20-1,NA,TRBJ1-1,TGCAGCCACCCAGCTAACACTGAAGCTTTCTTT,CSHPANTEAFF
many,TRBV20-1,NA,TRBJ1-1,TGCAGTGCCGCAGGAGCAGACAACACTGAAGCTTTCTTT,CSAAGADNTEAFF
many,TRBV14,NA,TRBJ2-7,TGTGCCAGCAGCCGGTTGATTTCCTACGAGCAGTACTTC,CASSRLISYEQYF
many,TRBV28,TRBD1,TRBJ2-1,TGTGCCAGCAGTCCATCCCGGACAGGGCCGCCCTACAATGAGCAGTTCTTC,CASSPSRTGPPYNEQFF
many,TRBV7-2,NA,TRBJ2-5,TGTGCCAGCAGCTTCGACTTAAAAGAGACCCAGTACTTC,CASSFDLKETQYF
many,TRBV6-2/TRBV6-3,TRBD2,TRBJ2-1,TGTGCCAGCAGACTAGCGGGAAATGAGCAGTTCTTC,CASRLAGNEQFF